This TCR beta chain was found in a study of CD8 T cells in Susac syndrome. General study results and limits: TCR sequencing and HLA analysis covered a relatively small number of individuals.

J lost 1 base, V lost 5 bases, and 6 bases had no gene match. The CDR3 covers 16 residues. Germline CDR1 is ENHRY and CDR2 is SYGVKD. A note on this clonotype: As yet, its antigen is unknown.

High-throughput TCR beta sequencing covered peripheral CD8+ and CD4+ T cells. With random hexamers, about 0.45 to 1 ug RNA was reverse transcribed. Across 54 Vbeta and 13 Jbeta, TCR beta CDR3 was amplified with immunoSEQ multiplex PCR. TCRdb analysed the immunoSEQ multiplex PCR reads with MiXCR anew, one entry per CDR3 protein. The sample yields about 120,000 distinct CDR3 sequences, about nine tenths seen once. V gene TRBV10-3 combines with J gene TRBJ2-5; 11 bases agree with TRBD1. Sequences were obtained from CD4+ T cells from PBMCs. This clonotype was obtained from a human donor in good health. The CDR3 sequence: CAISLGTGGTQETQYF. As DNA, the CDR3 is TGTGCCATCAGTCTAGGGACAGGGGGAACCCAAGAGACCCAGTACTTC.